The 14 T cell receptor beta chains below all came from one sample that was sequenced in a study of blood T cell repertoires in COVID-19. Clones were read by immunoSEQ multiplex PCR, and TCRdb kept only the in-frame ones, dropping some. The profile shows a few hundred thousand clones, about 87% of them singletons. The sample was PBMCs or T cells enriched from blood (not recorded which). The source is a woman under 30 who had recovered from COVID-19.

V usage is TRBV11-2 and J usage is TRBJ1-5; D is unclear. Germline assignment: CDR1 SGHAT and CDR2 FQNNGV. Trimming pared 1 base from V and 7 bases from J, leaving 17 bases between. This CDR3 region has 16 residues. CDR3: CASSLGSLGAGQPQHF. CDR3 nucleotide sequence: TGTGCCAGCAGCTTAGGATCTCTAGGTGCGGGACAGCCCCAGCATTTT.

This clone was recorded once. J is TRBJ1-5 and V is TRBV7-6, with 7 nucleotides matching TRBD1. The length of the CDR3 is 15 residues. J gave up 6 bases and V 1 base, and 6 bases lay outside the gene matches. CDR1 and CDR2 (germline): SGHVS, FNYEAQ. Written as DNA, the CDR3 is TGTGCCAGCAGCTTAGAACAGGGGCGTTTTCAGCCCCAGCATTTT. Encoded protein: CASSLEQGRFQPQHF.

The J gene is TRBJ1-5, the V gene TRBV6-2 or TRBV6-3; 7 bases align to TRBD1. From germline, CDR1 is MNHEY and CDR2 SVGEGT. The CDR3 has 14 residues. The V gene end was trimmed by 5 bases and the J gene end by 3 bases; junction bases not matched to a gene: 4. CDR3 sequence reads: CASSDRANNQPQHF. The CDR3 DNA reads TGTGCCAGCAGTGACAGGGCGAACAATCAGCCCCAGCATTTT.

The chain employs TRBV3-1 (or the pseudogene TRBV3-2) and TRBJ1-2; D ambiguous. Germline V gene lookup returns CDR1 LGHDT and CDR2 YNNKEL (reference sequence). Trimming removed 1 base from V and 7 bases from J, with 10 bases in between. The CDR3 spans 13 residues. The CDR3 spells CASSQASNGGYTF. The CDR3 nucleotides read TGTGCCAGCAGCCAAGCTTCTAATGGTGGCTACACCTTC.

The chain links TRBV7-6 to TRBJ2-2, with a possible D match to TRBD2 (5 bases). CDR1 SGHVS and CDR2 FNYEAQ come from the germline V gene. The CDR3 has 16 residues. Between the trimmed V and J ends, which lost 5 bases and 5 bases, there was a span of 18 bases. For the CDR3, the DNA is TGTGCCAGCAGCGACCCAGTCCGGACGGGGACCGGGGAGCTGTTTTTT. Translation: CASSDPVRTGTGELFF.

This clone came up once. J is TRBJ2-3 and V is TRBV7-8; 7 bases are shared with TRBD1. V was pared by 5 bases and J by 0 bases, with 8 bases of the junction left unmatched. CDR3 length: 16 residues. Germline values: CDR1 SGHVS, CDR2 FQNEAQ. As DNA, the CDR3 is TGTGCCAGCAGCACGACAGGGTTACGAAGCACAGATACGCAGTATTTT. Its translation: CASSTTGLRSTDTQYF.

The chain uses TRBV5-4 and TRBJ2-2, with 7 bases that match TRBD1. The ends lost 3 bases at V and 2 bases at J; junction bases unmatched: 10. There are 17 residues in the CDR3. Germline V lookup: CDR1 SGHNT, CDR2 YYREEE (reference sequence). The CDR3 here is CASSSGPGQLNTGELFF. The CDR3 DNA reads as TGTGCCAGCAGCTCGGGGCCGGGACAGCTAAACACCGGGGAGCTGTTTTTT.

This sequence joins TRBV15 and TRBJ2-7; D may be TRBD2 (5 bases). In germline, CDR1 is LNHNV, CDR2 YYDKDF (reference sequence). The germline V and J ends were trimmed by 0 bases and 7 bases, with 7 bases remaining between them. This CDR3 has 12 amino acids. This chain's CDR3 is CATSRDGREQYF. CDR3 sequence (DNA): TGTGCCACCAGCAGAGATGGGAGAGAGCAGTACTTC. Full variable domain (outside the CDR3, taken from reference TRBV15 and TRBJ2-7): DAMVIQNPRYQVTQFGKPVTLSCSQTLNHNVMYWYQQKSSQAPKLLFHYYDKDFNNEADTPDNFQSRRPNTSFCFLDIRSPGLGDTAMYLCATSRDGREQYFGPGTRLTVT.

This chain uses TRBV7-8 with TRBJ2-7; D possibly corresponds to TRBD2 (5 bases). Between the trimmed V and J ends, which lost 1 base and 3 bases, there was a span of 22 bases. This CDR3 is built from 18 residues. Germline lookup yields CDR1 SGHVS and CDR2 FQNEAQ. CDR3 in amino acids: CASSLGRYQNGLIYEQYF. In DNA form, the CDR3 reads TGTGCCAGCAGCTTAGGGAGATACCAAAACGGACTGATCTACGAGCAGTACTTC. The full variable domain, its missing parts supplied by reference TRBV7-8 and TRBJ2-7, is GAGVSQSPRYKVAKRGQDVALRCDPISGHVSLFWYQQALGQGPEFLTYFQNEAQLDKSGLPSDRFFAERPEGSVSTLKIQRTQQEDSAVYLCASSLGRYQNGLIYEQYFGPGTRLTVT.

The V gene is TRBV4-1, the J gene TRBJ1-2; TRBD1 aligns across 9 bases. V lost 4 bases and J lost 0; bases outside the gene matches: 9. The germline V gene has CDR1 MGHRA and CDR2 YSYEKL. The CDR3 spans 17 residues. The CDR3 DNA is TGCGCCAGCAGCCGGACAGGGGTCCCCCAAGCTAACTATGGCTACACCTTC. Amino acids: CASSRTGVPQANYGYTF.

The chain recombines TRBV18 with TRBJ1-5, with D unclear. This CDR3 region has 13 residues. The ends were cut back, 4 bases at V and 5 bases at J, with 9 bases in the middle. Germline values: CDR1 KGHSH, CDR2 LQKENI. The CDR3 region has the DNA TGTGCCAGCTCACAACAGAACCATCAGCCCCAGCATTTT. It specifies CASSQQNHQPQHF. The full variable domain, rest sourced from reference TRBV18 and TRBJ1-5, is NAGVMQNPRHLVRRRGQEARLRCSPMKGHSHVYWYRQLPEEGLKFMVYLQKENIIDESGMPKERFSAEFPKEGPSILRIQQVVRGDSAAYFCASSQQNHQPQHFGDGTRLSIL.

The J gene is TRBJ1-4, the V gene TRBV4-3, with 7 nucleotides matching TRBD1. Germline V gene sequence: CDR1 LGHNA, CDR2 YSLEER. The J segment lost 5 bases and the V segment lost 0 bases, leaving 3 bases of the junction unmatched. The CDR3 covers 15 residues. CDR3 nucleotides: TGCGCCAGCAGCCAAGATAACAGGGGCAATGAAAAACTGTTTTTT. Protein product: CASSQDNRGNEKLFF.

The V call is TRBV5-4, the J call TRBJ2-7, with TRBD1 identical over 10 bases. V shed 3 bases, J shed 0 bases, and the junction held 3 bases outside the gene matches. Germline V gene sequence: CDR1 SGHNT, CDR2 YYREEE (reference sequence). CDR3 size: 15 residues. The CDR3 here is CASSSGQGSSYEQYF. The CDR3 nucleotides are TGTGCCAGCAGCTCGGGACAGGGGAGCTCCTACGAGCAGTACTTC.

This clone occurred once. This chain links TRBV5-6 with TRBJ2-6, with D possibly being TRBD2 (6 bases). This CDR3 contains 18 residues. Germline V lookup: CDR1 SGHDT, CDR2 YYEEEE. Trimming took 0 bases from V and 2 from J, leaving 15 bases between them. CDR3 in DNA: TGTGCCAGCAGCTTGGCCGGGGAGGTGAGTGCTGGGGCCAACGTCCTGACTTTC. Its protein is CASSLAGEVSAGANVLTF.